One sample yielded the 2 T cell receptor beta chains listed below, sequenced in a study of blood T cell repertoires in COVID-19. Only in-frame clones appear in the TCRdb table, and some are missing; sequencing was by immunoSEQ multiplex PCR. The table records about 45,000 clones, over 75% of them present only once. Sequencing was carried out using peripheral blood. The receptors originated from a woman over 75 with acute or convalescent COVID-19.

The V call is TRBV7-9, the J call TRBJ2-3; D not certain. This CDR3 contains 16 residues. V lost 2 bases, J lost 0 bases, and 12 bases lay in between. CDR1 is SEHNR and CDR2 is FQNEAQ in the germline V gene (reference sequence). CDR3 region: CASSLTTRGSTDTQYF. DNA of the CDR3: TGTGCCAGCAGCTTAACAACCCGCGGTAGCACAGATACGCAGTATTTT.

V is TRBV5-4 and J is TRBJ2-5; 12 nucleotides match TRBD2. CDR1 and CDR2 from the germline V gene are SGHNT and YYREEE (reference sequence). V dropped 4 bases and J dropped 4; count of bases not matched to a gene: 8. This CDR3 contains 16 residues. In DNA, the CDR3 is TGTGCCAGCAGCATCGTCCGACTAGCGGGAGTAGAGACCCAGTACTTC. Translating gives CASSIVRLAGVETQYF. Full variable domain (remainder filled in from reference TRBV5-4 and TRBJ2-5): ETGVTQSPTHLIKTRGQQVTLRCSSQSGHNTVSWYQQALGQGPQFIFQYYREEENGRGNFPPRFSGLQFPNYSSELNVNALELDDSALYLCASSIVRLAGVETQYFGPGTRLLVL.